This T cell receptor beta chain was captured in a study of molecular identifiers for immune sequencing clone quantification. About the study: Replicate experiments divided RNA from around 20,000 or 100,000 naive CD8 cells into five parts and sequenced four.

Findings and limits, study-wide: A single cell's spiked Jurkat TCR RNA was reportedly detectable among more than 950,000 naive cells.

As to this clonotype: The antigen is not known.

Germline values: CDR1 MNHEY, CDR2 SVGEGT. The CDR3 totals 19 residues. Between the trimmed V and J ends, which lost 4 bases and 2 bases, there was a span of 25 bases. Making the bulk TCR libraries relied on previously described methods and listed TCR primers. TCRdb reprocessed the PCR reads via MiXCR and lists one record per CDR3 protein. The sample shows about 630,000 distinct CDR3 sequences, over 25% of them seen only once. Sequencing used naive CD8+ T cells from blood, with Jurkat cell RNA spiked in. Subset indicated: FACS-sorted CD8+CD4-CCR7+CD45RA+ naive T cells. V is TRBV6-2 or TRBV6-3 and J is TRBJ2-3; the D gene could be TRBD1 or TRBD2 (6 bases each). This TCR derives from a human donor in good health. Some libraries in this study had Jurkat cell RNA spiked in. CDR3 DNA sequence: TGTGCCAGCAGTTGGGCAGGGGATGCATCGGGAGCCTCCACAGATACGCAGTATTTT. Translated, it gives CASSWAGDASGASTDTQYF.